This is a list of T cell receptor beta chains from one sample in a study of CXCR3-negative and CXCR3-positive naive CD8 T cells. For each CDR3 protein, TCRdb gives one entry from its re-call of the 5' RACE reads, without DNA. Its table lists approximately 65,000 distinct CDR3 sequences. The sequenced sample consisted of naive CXCR3+ CD8+ T cells from blood. These receptors were taken from a human donor in good health. Some clones in this sample may be carry-over from other donors' samples. CDR3s include the opening cysteine and the closing phenylalanine or tryptophan.

v_call: TRBV21-1; j_call: TRBJ2-1; cdr3_aa: CASSKGKWERGENNEQFF
v_call: TRBV7-6; j_call: TRBJ1-5; cdr3_aa: CASSLAGGGNQPQHF
v_call: TRBV7-6; j_call: TRBJ2-1; cdr3_aa: CASSFSQGNEQFF
v_call: TRBV5-5; j_call: TRBJ2-1; cdr3_aa: CASSLEQDRAIEQFF
v_call: TRBV29-1; j_call: TRBJ1-3; cdr3_aa: CSAKLLDRGGNTIYF
v_call: TRBV27; j_call: TRBJ2-5; cdr3_aa: CASSLYDRWEETQYF
v_call: TRBV6-5; j_call: TRBJ2-5; cdr3_aa: CASRKKPIETQYF
v_call: TRBV4-3; j_call: TRBJ2-2; cdr3_aa: CASSQVIPRDDTGELFF
v_call: TRBV4-3; j_call: TRBJ2-2; cdr3_aa: CASSQGGGTSNTGELFF
v_call: TRBV7-8; j_call: TRBJ2-1; cdr3_aa: CASSPGTSGGYYNEQFF
v_call: TRBV20-1; j_call: TRBJ2-7; cdr3_aa: CSARDHLGSPRYEQYF
v_call: TRBV5-1; j_call: TRBJ2-2; cdr3_aa: CASSLADPLDTGELFF
v_call: TRBV4-1; j_call: TRBJ1-1; cdr3_aa: CASSRSWDLNTEAFF
v_call: TRBV4-3; j_call: TRBJ2-7; cdr3_aa: CASSQDRPGRTNYEQYF
v_call: TRBV6-5; j_call: TRBJ2-7; cdr3_aa: CASRDPGPLSGEQYF
v_call: TRBV29-1; j_call: TRBJ2-7; cdr3_aa: CSATGQTSYEQYF
v_call: TRBV29-1; j_call: TRBJ1-2; cdr3_aa: CSVEGSVGGWGYTF
v_call: TRBV29-1; j_call: TRBJ2-5; cdr3_aa: CSVDSSGATYF
v_call: TRBV7-9; j_call: TRBJ2-1; cdr3_aa: CASSLVPNEQFF
v_call: TRBV29-1; j_call: TRBJ2-3; cdr3_aa: CSVVPLGLTDTQYF
v_call: TRBV7-9; j_call: TRBJ2-7; cdr3_aa: CASSSPGQGAYEQYF
v_call: TRBV6-1; j_call: TRBJ2-1; cdr3_aa: CASSLRDLYNEQFF
v_call: TRBV7-8; j_call: TRBJ2-3; cdr3_aa: CASSRRGGHTDTQYF
v_call: TRBV12-3/TRBV12-4; j_call: TRBJ2-1; cdr3_aa: CASSSAGQPYNEQFF
v_call: TRBV28; j_call: TRBJ2-3; cdr3_aa: CASSSAGTGLSTDTQYF
v_call: TRBV9; j_call: TRBJ2-6; cdr3_aa: CASSSFRTGANVLTF
v_call: TRBV29-1; j_call: TRBJ2-6; cdr3_aa: CSVESGAGANVLTF
v_call: TRBV7-8; j_call: TRBJ2-5; cdr3_aa: CASTGTSGQETQYF
v_call: TRBV12-3/TRBV12-4; j_call: TRBJ1-2; cdr3_aa: CASTPGTGKLPTF
v_call: TRBV19; j_call: TRBJ1-5; cdr3_aa: CASSIFFGTTYQPQHF
v_call: TRBV6-5; j_call: TRBJ2-2; cdr3_aa: CASSARDRGPGELFF
v_call: TRBV6-5; j_call: TRBJ2-5; cdr3_aa: CATRRAQETQYF
v_call: TRBV7-7; j_call: TRBJ2-7; cdr3_aa: CASSAGTPYEQYF
v_call: TRBV7-9; j_call: TRBJ2-1; cdr3_aa: CASSARTGGSYNEQFF
v_call: TRBV4-3; j_call: TRBJ2-1; cdr3_aa: CASSQGWRGAVGNEQFF
v_call: TRBV5-1; j_call: TRBJ2-3; cdr3_aa: CASSLATSGGDTQYF